This T cell receptor (beta chain) was captured in a study of OX40 agonist ivuxolimab in advanced cancers. The wider study: About 42% of patients had received prior checkpoint inhibitor therapy.

V shed 0 bases and J 4 bases; nucleotides not matched to a gene: 5. This CDR3 has 15 amino acids. Germline lookup yields CDR1 MGHRA and CDR2 YSYEKL. To note about this clone: The antigen remains undetermined.

Clones were read by immunoSEQ multiplex PCR, and TCRdb kept only the in-frame ones, dropping some. The sample shows about 86,000 clones, around 90% of them seen only once. General study results and limits: What antigens the expanded peripheral T cells recognized was never established. Clonal expansion was seen in CD4+ and CD8+ blood T cells by week 6 at 0.1 to 3.0 mg/kg. Normalized T-cell clonal expansion was also low in some nonresponders.

This sequence originates from an adult with an advanced solid tumor such as melanoma, head and neck, liver or kidney cancer. Sequenced material: CD4+ or CD8+ T cells sorted from blood, taken in a trial of the OX40 agonist ivuxolimab. This sequence joins TRBV4-1 and TRBJ1-1, with 7 positions matching TRBD1. CDR3 in DNA: TGCGCCAGCAGCCAAGATCCGGCAGGGGGCACTGAAGCTTTCTTT. It specifies CASSQDPAGGTEAFF.